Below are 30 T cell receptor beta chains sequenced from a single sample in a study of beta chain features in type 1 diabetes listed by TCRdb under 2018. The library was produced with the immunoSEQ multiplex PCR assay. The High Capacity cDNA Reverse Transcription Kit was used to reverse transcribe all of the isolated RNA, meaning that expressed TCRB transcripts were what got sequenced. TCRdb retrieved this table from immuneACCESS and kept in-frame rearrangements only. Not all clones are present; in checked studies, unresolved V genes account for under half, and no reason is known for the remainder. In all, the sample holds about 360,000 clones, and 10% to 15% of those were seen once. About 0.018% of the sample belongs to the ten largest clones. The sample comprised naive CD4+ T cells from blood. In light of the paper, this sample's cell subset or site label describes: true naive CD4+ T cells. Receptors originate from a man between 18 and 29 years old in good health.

CDR3 DNA sequence: TGTGCCAGCAACGAGAGGCAGGGCGGAGAGACCCAGTACTTC. This codes for CASNERQGGETQYF. V and J are TRBV2 and TRBJ2-5; TRBD1 might be the D (5 bases). The V end lost 7 bases, the J end lost 4 bases, and 16 bases lay between the germline ends. Germline V CDR1 and CDR2: SNHLY, FYNNEI. This CDR3 is 14 amino acids long.

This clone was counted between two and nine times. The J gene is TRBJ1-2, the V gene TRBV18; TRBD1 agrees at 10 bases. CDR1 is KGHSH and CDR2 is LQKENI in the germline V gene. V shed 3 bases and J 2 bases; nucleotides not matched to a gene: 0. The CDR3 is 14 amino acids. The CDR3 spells CASSPDRGNYGYTF. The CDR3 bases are TGTGCCAGCTCACCGGACAGGGGGAACTATGGCTACACCTTC.

As DNA, the CDR3 is TGCGCCAGCAGCTCCCAGGGGTACGAGCAGTACTTC. This gives the protein CASSSQGYEQYF. The chain joins TRBV5-1 to TRBJ2-7, with D possibly being TRBD1 (6 bases). CDR1 and CDR2 (germline): SGHRS, YFSETQ. With 3 bases removed from V and 4 bases from J, the gap between germline ends came to 8 bases. There are 12 residues in the CDR3.

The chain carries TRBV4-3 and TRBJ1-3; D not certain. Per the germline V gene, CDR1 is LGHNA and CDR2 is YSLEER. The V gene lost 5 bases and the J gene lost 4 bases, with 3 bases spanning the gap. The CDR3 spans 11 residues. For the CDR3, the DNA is TGCGCCAGCAGCTCAGGAAACACCATATATTTT. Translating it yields CASSSGNTIYF.

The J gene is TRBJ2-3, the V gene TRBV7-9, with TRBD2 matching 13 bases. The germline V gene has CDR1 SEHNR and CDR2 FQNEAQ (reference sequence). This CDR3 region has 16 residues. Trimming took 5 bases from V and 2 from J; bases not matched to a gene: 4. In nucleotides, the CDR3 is TGTGCCAGCAGCCGACTAGCGGGAGGTCCCACAGATACGCAGTATTTT. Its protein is CASSRLAGGPTDTQYF.

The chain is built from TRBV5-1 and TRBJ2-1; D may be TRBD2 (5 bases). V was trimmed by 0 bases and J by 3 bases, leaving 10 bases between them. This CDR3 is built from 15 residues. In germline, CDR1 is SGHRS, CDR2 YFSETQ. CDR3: CASSLASTRYNEQFF. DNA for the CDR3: TGCGCCAGCAGCTTGGCTAGCACACGCTACAATGAGCAGTTCTTC. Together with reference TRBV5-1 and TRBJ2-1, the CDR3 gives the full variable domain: KAGVTQTPRYLIKTRGQQVTLSCSPISGHRSVSWYQQTPGQGLQFLFEYFSETQRNKGNFPGRFSGRQFSNSRSEMNVSTLELGDSALYLCASSLASTRYNEQFFGPGTRLTVL.

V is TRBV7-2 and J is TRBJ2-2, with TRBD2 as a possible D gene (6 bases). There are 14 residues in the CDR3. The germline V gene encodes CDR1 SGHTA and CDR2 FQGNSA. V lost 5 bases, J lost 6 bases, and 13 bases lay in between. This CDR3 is CASSARRDAGELFF. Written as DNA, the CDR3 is TGTGCCAGCAGCGCCCGGCGGGATGCCGGGGAGCTGTTTTTT.

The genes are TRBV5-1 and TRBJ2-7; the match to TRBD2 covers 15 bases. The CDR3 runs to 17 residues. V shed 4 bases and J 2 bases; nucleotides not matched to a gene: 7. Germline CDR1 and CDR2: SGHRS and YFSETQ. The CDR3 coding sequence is TGCGCCAGCAGCGAGGGACTAGCGGGAGGTCTCACCTACGAGCAGTACTTC. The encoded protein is CASSEGLAGGLTYEQYF. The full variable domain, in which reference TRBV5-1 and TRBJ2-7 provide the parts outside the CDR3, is KAGVTQTPRYLIKTRGQQVTLSCSPISGHRSVSWYQQTPGQGLQFLFEYFSETQRNKGNFPGRFSGRQFSNSRSEMNVSTLELGDSALYLCASSEGLAGGLTYEQYFGPGTRLTVT.

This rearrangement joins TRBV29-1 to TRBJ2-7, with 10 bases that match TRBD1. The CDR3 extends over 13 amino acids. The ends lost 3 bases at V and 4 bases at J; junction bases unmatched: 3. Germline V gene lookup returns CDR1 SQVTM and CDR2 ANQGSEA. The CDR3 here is CSVEGQGRYEQYF. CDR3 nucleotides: TGCAGCGTTGAGGGACAGGGGAGATACGAGCAGTACTTC.

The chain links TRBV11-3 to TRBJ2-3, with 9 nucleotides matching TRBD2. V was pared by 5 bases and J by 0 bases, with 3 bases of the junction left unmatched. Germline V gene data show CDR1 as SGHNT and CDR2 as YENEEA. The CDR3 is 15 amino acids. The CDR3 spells CASSPSGTSTDTQYF. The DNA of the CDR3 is TGTGCCAGCAGCCCTAGCGGGACTAGCACAGATACGCAGTATTTT.

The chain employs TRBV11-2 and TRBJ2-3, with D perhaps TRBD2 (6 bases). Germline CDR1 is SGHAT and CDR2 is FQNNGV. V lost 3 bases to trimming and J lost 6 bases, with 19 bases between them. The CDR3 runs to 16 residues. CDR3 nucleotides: TGTGCCAGCAGCTTGTTTAGCGGAGGCGGGGTGGATACGCAGTATTTT. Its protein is CASSLFSGGGVDTQYF.

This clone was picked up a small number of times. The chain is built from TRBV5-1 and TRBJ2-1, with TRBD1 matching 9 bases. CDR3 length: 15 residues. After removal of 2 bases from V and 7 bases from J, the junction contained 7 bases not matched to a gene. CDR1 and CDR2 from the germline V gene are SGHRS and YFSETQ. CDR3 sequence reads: CASSFGDRALNEQFF. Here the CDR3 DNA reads TGCGCCAGCAGCTTCGGGGACAGGGCTTTGAATGAGCAGTTCTTC.

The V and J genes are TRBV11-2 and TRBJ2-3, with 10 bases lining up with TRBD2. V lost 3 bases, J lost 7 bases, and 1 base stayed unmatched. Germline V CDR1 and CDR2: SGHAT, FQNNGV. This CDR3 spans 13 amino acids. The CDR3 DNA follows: TGTGCCAGCAGCTTTAGCGGGAGGTATACGCAGTATTTT. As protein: CASSFSGRYTQYF.

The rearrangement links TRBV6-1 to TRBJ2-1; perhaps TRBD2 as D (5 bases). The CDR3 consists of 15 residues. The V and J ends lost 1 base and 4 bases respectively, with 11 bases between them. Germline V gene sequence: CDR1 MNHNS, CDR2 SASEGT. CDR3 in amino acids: CASSEGPSPYNEQFF. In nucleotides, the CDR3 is TGTGCCAGCAGTGAAGGCCCTAGCCCGTACAATGAGCAGTTCTTC.

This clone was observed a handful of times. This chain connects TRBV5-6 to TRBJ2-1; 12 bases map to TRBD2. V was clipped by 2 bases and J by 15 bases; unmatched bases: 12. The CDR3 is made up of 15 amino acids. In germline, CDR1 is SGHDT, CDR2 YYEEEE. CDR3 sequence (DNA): TGTGCCAGCAGCTTTACGACTAGCGGGAGTCTGATGTTGTTCTTC. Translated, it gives CASSFTTSGSLMLFF.

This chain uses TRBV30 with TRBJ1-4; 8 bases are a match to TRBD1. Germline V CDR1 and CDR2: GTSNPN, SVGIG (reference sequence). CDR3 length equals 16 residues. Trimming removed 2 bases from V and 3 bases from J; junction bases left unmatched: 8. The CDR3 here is CAWSQGQGSANEKLFF. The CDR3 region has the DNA TGTGCCTGGAGTCAAGGACAGGGCTCAGCTAATGAAAAACTGTTTTTT.

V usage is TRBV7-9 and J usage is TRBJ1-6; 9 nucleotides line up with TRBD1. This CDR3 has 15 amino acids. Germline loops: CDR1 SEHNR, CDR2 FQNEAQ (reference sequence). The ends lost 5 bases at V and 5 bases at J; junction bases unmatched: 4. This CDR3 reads CASSHRDRDNSPLHF. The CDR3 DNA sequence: TGTGCCAGCAGCCACCGGGACAGGGATAATTCACCCCTCCACTTT.

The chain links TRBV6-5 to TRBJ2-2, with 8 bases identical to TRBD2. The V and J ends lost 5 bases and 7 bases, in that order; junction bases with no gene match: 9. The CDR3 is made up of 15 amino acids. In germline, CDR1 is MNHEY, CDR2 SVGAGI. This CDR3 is CASSLRTSPGGELFF. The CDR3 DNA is TGTGCCAGCAGTCTCCGGACTAGCCCAGGCGGGGAGCTGTTTTTT.

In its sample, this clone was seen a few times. The CDR3: CATGRDRGLKGANVLTF. CDR3 coding DNA: TGTGCCACCGGCCGGGACAGGGGCCTTAAGGGGGCCAACGTCCTGACTTTC. This chain connects TRBV25-1 to TRBJ2-6, with 10 bases fitting TRBD1. With V trimmed by 10 bases and J by 4 bases, 13 bases remained unmatched. The V gene's germline CDR1 is MGHDK and CDR2 SYGVNS. CDR3 size: 17 residues.

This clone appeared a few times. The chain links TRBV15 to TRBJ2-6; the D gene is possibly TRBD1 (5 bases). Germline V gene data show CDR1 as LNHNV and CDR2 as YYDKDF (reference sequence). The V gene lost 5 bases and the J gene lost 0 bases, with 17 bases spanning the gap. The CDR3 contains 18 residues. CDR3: CATSPEGALRSGANVLTF. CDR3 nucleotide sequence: TGTGCCACCAGCCCAGAAGGGGCCCTTCGCTCTGGGGCCAACGTCCTGACTTTC.

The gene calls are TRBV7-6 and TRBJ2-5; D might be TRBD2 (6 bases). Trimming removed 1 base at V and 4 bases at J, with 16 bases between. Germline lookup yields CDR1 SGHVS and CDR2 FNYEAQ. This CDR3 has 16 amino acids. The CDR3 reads CASSLGYGSYGETQYF. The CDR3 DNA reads TGTGCCAGCAGCTTAGGATACGGGAGTTATGGAGAGACCCAGTACTTC.

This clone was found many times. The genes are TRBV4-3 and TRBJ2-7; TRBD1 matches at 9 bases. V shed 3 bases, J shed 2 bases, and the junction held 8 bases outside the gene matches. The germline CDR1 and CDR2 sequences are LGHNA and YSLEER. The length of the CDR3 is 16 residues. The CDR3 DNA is TGCGCCAGCAGCCAGCCAAGGGGACAGGGAACCTACGAGCAGTACTTC. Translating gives CASSQPRGQGTYEQYF.

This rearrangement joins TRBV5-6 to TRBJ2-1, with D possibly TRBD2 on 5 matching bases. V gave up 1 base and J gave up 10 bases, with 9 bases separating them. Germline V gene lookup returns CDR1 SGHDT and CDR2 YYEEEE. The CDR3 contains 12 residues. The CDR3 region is CASSLTPGEQFF. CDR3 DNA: TGTGCCAGCAGCTTGACTCCGGGAGAGCAGTTCTTC.

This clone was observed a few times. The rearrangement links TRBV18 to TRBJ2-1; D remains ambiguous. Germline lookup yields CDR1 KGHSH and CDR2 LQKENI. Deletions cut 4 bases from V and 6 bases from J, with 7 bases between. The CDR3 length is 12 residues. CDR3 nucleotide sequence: TGTGCCAGCTCACGTGGCCCCAATGAGCAGTTCTTC. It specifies CASSRGPNEQFF.

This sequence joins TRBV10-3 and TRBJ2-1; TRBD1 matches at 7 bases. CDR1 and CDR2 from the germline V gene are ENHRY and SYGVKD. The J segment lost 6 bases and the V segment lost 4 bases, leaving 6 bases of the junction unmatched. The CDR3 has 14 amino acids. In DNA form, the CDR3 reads TGTGCCATCAGTGGTGTTGGACAGGTCAATGAGCAGTTCTTC. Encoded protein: CAISGVGQVNEQFF.

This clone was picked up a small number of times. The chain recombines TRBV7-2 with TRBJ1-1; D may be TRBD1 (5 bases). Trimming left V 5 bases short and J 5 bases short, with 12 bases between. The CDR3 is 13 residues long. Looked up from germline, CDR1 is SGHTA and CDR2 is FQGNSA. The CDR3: CASSIAGYTEAFF. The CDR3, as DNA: TGTGCCAGCAGCATCGCAGGGTATACTGAAGCTTTCTTT.

Here the CDR3 DNA reads TGTGCCAGCCTCGTCCCAGGGGTTTCAAACACTGAAGCTTTCTTT. Amino acid sequence: CASLVPGVSNTEAFF. The chain uses TRBV6-5 and TRBJ1-1, with a possible D match to TRBD1 (6 bases). The CDR3 runs to 15 residues. Germline V gene data show CDR1 as MNHEY and CDR2 as SVGAGI. Trimming pared 8 bases from V and 2 bases from J, leaving 18 bases between.

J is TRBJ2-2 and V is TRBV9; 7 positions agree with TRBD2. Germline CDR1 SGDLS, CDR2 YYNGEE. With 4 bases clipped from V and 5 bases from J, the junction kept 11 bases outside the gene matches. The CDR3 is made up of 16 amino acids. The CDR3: CASSPRLAGDTGELFF. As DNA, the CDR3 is TGTGCCAGCAGCCCCCGGTTGGCGGGGGATACCGGGGAGCTGTTTTTT.

CDR3 in DNA: TGTGCCATCAGTGGGGAGGGGCTAGCGGGAGGCTACGAGCAGTACTTC. This sequence encodes CAISGEGLAGGYEQYF. The rearrangement joins TRBV10-3 to TRBJ2-7, with 11 bases lining up with TRBD2. Germline-derived CDR1 and CDR2 are ENHRY and SYGVKD. CDR3 length: 16 amino acids. V lost 4 bases, J lost 3 bases, and 8 bases stayed unmatched.

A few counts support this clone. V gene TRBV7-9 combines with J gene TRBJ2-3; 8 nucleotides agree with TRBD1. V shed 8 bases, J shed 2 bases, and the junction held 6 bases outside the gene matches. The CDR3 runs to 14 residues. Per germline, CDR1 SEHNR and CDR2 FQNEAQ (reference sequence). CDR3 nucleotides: TGTGCCAGCGGACAGGGCCTGAACACAGATACGCAGTATTTT. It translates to CASGQGLNTDTQYF.